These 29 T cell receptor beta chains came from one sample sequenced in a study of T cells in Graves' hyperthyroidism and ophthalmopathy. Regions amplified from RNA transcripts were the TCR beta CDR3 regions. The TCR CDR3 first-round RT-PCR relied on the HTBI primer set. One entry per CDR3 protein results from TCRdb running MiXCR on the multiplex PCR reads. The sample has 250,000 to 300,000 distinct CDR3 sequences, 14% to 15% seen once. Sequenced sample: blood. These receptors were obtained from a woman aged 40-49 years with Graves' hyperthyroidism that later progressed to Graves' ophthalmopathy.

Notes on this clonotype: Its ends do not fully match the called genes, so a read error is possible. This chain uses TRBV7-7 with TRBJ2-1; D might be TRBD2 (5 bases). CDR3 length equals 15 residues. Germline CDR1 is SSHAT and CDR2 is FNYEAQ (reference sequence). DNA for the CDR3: TGTGCTAGCAGCTTCCGCTATGGCTTGGGAGTCGAGCAGTTCTTC. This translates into CASSFRYGLGVEQFF.

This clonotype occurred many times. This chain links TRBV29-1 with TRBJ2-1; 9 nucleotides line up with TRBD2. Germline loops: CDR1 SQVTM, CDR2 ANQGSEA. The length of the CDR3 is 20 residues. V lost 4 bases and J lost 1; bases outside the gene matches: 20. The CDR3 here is CSVGGGARAGSGRSYNEQFF. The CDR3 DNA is TGCAGCGTTGGTGGGGGAGCCCGGGCTGGTAGCGGGAGATCCTACAATGAGCAGTTCTTC.

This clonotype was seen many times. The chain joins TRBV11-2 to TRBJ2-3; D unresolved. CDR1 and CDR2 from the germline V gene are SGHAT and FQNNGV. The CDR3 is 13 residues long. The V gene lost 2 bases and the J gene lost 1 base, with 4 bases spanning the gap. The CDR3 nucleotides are TGTGCCAGCAGCTTACTTCGCACAGATACGCAGTATTTT. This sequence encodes CASSLLRTDTQYF.

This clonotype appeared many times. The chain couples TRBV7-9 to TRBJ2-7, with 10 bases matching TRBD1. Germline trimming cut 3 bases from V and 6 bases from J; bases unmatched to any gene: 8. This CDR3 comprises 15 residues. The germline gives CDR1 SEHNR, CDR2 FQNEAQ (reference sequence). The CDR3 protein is CASSFGDRGRGEQYF. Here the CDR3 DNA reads TGTGCCAGCAGCTTCGGGGACAGGGGTCGGGGCGAGCAGTACTTC.

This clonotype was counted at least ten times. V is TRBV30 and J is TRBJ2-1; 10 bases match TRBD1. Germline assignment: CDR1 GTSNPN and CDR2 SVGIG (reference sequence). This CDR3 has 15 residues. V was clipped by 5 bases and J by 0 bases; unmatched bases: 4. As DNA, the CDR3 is TGTGCCTGGCGACAGGGGGCTAACTCCTACAATGAGCAGTTCTTC. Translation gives CAWRQGANSYNEQFF.

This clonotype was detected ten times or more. CDR3 nucleotides: TGCGCCAGCAGCTTAACAGGGGATGAGCAGTTCTTC. This gives the protein CASSLTGDEQFF. The chain employs TRBV5-1 and TRBJ2-1, with 7 bases that match TRBD1. This CDR3 is built from 12 residues. Trimming took 2 bases from V and 8 from J; bases not matched to a gene: 1. CDR1 and CDR2 (germline): SGHRS, YFSETQ.

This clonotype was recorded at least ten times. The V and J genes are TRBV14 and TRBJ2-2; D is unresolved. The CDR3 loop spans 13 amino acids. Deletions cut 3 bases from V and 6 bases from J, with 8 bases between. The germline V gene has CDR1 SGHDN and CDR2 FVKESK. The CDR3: CASSHDSPGELFF. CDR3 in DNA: TGTGCCAGCAGCCATGATTCTCCCGGGGAGCTGTTTTTT.

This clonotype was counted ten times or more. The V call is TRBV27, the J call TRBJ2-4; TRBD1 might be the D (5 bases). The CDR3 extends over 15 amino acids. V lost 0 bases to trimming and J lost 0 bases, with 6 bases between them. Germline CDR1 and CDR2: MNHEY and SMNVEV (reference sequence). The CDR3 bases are TGTGCCAGCAGTTTATCAGGGGTAGCCAAAAACATTCAGTACTTC. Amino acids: CASSLSGVAKNIQYF.

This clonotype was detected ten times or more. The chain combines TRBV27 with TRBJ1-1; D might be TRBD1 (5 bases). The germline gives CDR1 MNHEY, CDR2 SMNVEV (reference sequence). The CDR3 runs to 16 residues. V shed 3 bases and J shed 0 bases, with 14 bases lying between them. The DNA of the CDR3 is TGTGCCAGCAGTTTTCGACAGATCCCTGTGAACACTGAAGCTTTCTTT. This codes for CASSFRQIPVNTEAFF.

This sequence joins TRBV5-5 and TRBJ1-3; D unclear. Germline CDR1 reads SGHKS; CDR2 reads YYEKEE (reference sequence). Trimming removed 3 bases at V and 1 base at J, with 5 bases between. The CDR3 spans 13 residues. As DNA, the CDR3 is TGTGCCAGCAGCTGGAATTCTGGAAACACCATATATTTT. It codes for CASSWNSGNTIYF.

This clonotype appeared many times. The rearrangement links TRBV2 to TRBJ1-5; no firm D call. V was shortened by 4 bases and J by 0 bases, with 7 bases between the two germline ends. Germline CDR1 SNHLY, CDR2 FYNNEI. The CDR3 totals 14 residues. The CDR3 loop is CASSVEASNQPQHF. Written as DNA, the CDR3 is TGTGCCAGCAGTGTTGAGGCTAGCAATCAGCCCCAGCATTTT.

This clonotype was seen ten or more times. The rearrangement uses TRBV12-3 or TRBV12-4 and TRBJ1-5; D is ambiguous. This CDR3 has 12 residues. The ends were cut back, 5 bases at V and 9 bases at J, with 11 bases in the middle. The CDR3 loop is CASSPPRAPQHF. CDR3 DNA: TGTGCCAGCAGTCCCCCACGGGCGCCCCAGCATTTT.

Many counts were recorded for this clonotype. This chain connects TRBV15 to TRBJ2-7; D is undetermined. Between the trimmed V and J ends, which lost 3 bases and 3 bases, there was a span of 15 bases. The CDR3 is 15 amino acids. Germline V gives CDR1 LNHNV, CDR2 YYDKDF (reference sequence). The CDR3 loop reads CATSSRTSGDYEQYF. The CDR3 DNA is TGTGCCACCAGCAGTAGAACTTCTGGGGACTACGAGCAGTACTTC.

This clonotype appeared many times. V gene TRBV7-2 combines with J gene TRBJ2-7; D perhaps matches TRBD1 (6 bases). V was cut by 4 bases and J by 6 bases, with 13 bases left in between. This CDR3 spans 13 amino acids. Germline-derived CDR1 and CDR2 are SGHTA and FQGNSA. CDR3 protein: CASSSQGLGEQYF. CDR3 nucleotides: TGTGCCAGCAGCTCACAGGGCCTCGGCGAGCAGTACTTC.

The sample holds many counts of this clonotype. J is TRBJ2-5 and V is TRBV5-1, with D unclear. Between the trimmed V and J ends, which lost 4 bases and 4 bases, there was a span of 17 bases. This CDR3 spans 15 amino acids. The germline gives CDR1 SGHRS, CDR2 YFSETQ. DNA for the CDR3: TGCGCCAGCAGCCCCGAACCGGGCGGAAGAGAGACCCAGTACTTC. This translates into CASSPEPGGRETQYF.

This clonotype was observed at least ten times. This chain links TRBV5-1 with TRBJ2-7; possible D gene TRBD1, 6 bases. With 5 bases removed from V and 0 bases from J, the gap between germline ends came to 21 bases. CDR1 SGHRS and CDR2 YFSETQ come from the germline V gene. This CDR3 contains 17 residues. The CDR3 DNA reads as TGCGCCAGCAGTCCGCCCACACAGGGCCTTAACTCCTACGAGCAGTACTTC. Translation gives CASSPPTQGLNSYEQYF.

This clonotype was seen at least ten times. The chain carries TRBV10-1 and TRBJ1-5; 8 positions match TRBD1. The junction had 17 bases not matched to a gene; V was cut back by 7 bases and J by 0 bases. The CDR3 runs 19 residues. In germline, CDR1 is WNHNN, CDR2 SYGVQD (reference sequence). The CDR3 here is CASKPGGPSGPISNQPQHF. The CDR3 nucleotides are TGCGCCAGCAAGCCAGGGGGCCCATCGGGCCCAATTAGCAATCAGCCCCAGCATTTT.

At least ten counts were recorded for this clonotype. The DNA for the CDR3 is TGTGCCAGCTCACCACCAACGGGGGTGGTTGGAAACACCATATATTTT. Encoded protein: CASSPPTGVVGNTIYF. This chain joins TRBV18 and TRBJ1-3, with D perhaps matching TRBD1 (5 bases). The V and J ends lost 0 bases and 3 bases respectively, with 12 bases between them. Germline values: CDR1 KGHSH, CDR2 LQKENI. The CDR3 sequence is 16 residues long.

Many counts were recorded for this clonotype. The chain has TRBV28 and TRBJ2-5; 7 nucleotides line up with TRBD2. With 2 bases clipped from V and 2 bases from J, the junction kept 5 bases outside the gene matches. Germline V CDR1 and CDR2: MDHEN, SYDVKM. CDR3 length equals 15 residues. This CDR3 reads CASSLTGGGQETQYF. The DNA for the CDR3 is TGTGCCAGCAGTTTAACGGGAGGAGGGCAAGAGACCCAGTACTTC.

CDR3 bases: TGTGCCAGCTCAACAGAAAAGACAGAGGGGAACACTGAAGCTTTCTTT. Translation: CASSTEKTEGNTEAFF. The V call is TRBV18, the J call TRBJ1-1, with D perhaps matching TRBD1 (5 bases). CDR1 and CDR2 from the germline V gene are KGHSH and LQKENI. The V end was cut by 5 bases, the J end by 1 base, with 17 bases between. This CDR3 region has 16 residues.

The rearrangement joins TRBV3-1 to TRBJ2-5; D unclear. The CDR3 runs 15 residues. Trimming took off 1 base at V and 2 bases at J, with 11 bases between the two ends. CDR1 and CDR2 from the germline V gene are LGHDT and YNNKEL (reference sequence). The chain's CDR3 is CASSQGWQIQETQYF. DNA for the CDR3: TGTGCCAGCAGCCAAGGTTGGCAGATACAAGAGACCCAGTACTTC.

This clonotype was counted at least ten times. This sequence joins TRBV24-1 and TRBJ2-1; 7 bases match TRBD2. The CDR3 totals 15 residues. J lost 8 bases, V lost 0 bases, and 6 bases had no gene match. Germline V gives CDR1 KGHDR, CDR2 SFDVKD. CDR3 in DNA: TGTGCCACCAGTGATTTGCGGGGAGGGCCAGATGAGCAGTTCTTC. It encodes CATSDLRGGPDEQFF.

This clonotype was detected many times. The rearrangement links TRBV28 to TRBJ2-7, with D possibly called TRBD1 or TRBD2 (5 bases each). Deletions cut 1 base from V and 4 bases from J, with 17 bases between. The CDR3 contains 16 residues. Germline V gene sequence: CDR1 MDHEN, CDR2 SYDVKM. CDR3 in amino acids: CASSLSSIGELYEQYF. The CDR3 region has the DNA TGTGCCAGCAGTTTATCCTCAATAGGGGAGTTGTACGAGCAGTACTTC.

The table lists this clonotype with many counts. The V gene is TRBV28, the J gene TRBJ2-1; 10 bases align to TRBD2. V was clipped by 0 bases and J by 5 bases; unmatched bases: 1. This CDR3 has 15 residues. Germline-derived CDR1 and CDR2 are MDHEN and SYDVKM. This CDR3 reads CASSLWLAGDNEQFF. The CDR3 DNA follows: TGTGCCAGCAGTTTATGGCTAGCGGGAGACAATGAGCAGTTCTTC.

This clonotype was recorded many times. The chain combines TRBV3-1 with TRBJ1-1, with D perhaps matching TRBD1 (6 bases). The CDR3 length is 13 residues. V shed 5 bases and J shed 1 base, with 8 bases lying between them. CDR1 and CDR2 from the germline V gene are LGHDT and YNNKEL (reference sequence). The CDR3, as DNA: TGTGCCAGCAGCAGGGGGAGGAACACTGAAGCTTTCTTT. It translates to CASSRGRNTEAFF.

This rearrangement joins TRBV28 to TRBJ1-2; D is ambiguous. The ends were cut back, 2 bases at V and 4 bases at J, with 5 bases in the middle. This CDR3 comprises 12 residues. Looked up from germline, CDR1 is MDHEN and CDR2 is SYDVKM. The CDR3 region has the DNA TGTGCCAGCAGTTTAAAATCCTATGGCTACACCTTC. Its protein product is CASSLKSYGYTF.

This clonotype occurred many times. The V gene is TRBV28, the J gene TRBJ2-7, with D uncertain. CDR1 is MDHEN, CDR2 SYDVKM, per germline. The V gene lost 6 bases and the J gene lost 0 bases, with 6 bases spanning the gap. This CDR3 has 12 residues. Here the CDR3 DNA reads TGTGCCAGCAGGGCAGCCTCCTACGAGCAGTACTTC. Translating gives CASRAASYEQYF.

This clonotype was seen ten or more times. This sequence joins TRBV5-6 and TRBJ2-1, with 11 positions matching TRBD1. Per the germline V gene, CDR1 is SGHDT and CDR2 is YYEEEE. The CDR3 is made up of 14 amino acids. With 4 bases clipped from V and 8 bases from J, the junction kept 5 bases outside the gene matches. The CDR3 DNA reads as TGTGCCAGCAGCCGAGGACAGGGGGCAGATGAGCAGTTCTTC. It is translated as CASSRGQGADEQFF.

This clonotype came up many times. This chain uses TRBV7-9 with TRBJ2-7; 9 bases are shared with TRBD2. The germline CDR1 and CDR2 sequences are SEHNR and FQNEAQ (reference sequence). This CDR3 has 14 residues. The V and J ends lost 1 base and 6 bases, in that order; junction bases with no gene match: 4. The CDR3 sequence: CASSLEGTSTEQYF. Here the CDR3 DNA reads TGTGCCAGCAGCTTAGAGGGGACTAGCACCGAGCAGTACTTC. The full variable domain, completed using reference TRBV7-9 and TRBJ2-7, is DTGVSQNPRHKITKRGQNVTFRCDPISEHNRLYWYRQTLGQGPEFLTYFQNEAQLEKSRLLSDRFSAERPKGSFSTLEIQRTEQGDSAMYLCASSLEGTSTEQYFGPGTRLTVT.